The clone carrying this T cell receptor beta chain showed up many times. As yet, its antigen is unknown. Then a second PCR, running about 6 to 11 cycles, was carried out with a sample-barcoded 5' primer and a J-beta primer mix. Every sample returned 2.5 million or more CDR3-containing paired-end reads. TCRdb processed the 5' RACE reads anew with MiXCR; each CDR3 protein has one entry. The table lists some 1.5 million distinct CDR3 sequences, 28% of them singletons. The data were taken from a study of blood T cells in healthy people across ages. Study-level findings and limits: Observed TCR beta diversity showed a strong correlation with the percentage of naive T cells as measured by flow cytometry. Researchers deemed the diversity estimates from one million T cells underestimates. Long-lived and aged donors differed, with more naive CD4+ cells and higher diversity in the long-lived.

V trimming: 5 bases; J trimming: 5 bases; junction bases outside the gene matches: 8. Germline V CDR1 and CDR2: SQVTM, ANQGSEA. The CDR3 is 13 residues long. The origin of this receptor is a woman aged 25-40 years in good health. Specimen: blood. The chain recombines TRBV29-1 with TRBJ2-7; 8 bases line up with TRBD1. The CDR3 sequence: CSVSNRGVHEQYF. The CDR3 region has the DNA TGCAGCGTTTCCAACAGGGGGGTCCACGAGCAGTACTTC.